The next 10 T cell receptor beta chains were all read from a single sample in a study of T-cell reconstitution after alpha-beta-depleted transplantation in children. Unique molecular identifiers were used in preparing the TCRbeta library. TCRdb re-analysed the PCR reads in MiXCR, keeping a single row per CDR3 protein. Altogether some 220,000 distinct CDR3 sequences are present, approximately 11% being singletons, with the ten largest covering 28%. The sequencing here drew on PBMCs, taken before TCRalphabeta/CD19-depleted stem cell transplant. These receptors originate from a child less than two years old with acute myeloid leukemia, due to receive a stem cell transplant.

This clonotype has at least ten counts. This chain connects TRBV20-1 to TRBJ2-7; 8 bases agree with TRBD1. The length of the CDR3 is 14 residues. Germline CDR1 and CDR2: DFQATT and SNEGSKA (reference sequence). The V and J ends lost 0 bases and 5 bases, in that order; junction bases with no gene match: 6. The CDR3 here is CSARDQGTGHEQYF. DNA of the CDR3: TGCAGTGCTAGAGATCAAGGGACAGGCCACGAGCAGTACTTC.

This clonotype was observed many times. This chain links TRBV28 with TRBJ2-2; a possible D gene is TRBD2 (5 bases). Germline values: CDR1 MDHEN, CDR2 SYDVKM. This CDR3 spans 15 amino acids. V lost 6 bases, J lost 6 bases, and 17 bases lay in between. The CDR3 DNA is TGTGCCAGCAGACAAAATAGCGTTCCCTCCGGGGAGCTGTTTTTT. Translation gives CASRQNSVPSGELFF.

The chain joins TRBV15 to TRBJ2-2, with D hard to call. Trimming shortened V by 3 bases and J by 3 bases, and 8 bases separated the two germline ends. Germline CDR1 is LNHNV and CDR2 is YYDKDF (reference sequence). The CDR3 covers 14 residues. DNA for the CDR3: TGTGCCACCAGCAGGTCTAGAGACACCGGGGAGCTGTTTTTT. This encodes CATSRSRDTGELFF. The complete variable domain, with remaining parts taken from reference TRBV15 and TRBJ2-2, reads DAMVIQNPRYQVTQFGKPVTLSCSQTLNHNVMYWYQQKSSQAPKLLFHYYDKDFNNEADTPDNFQSRRPNTSFCFLDIRSPGLGDTAMYLCATSRSRDTGELFFGEGSRLTVL.

This clonotype appeared many times. The V gene is TRBV10-3, the J gene TRBJ2-7; 9 bases align to TRBD2. V trimming: 0 bases; J trimming: 2 bases; junction bases outside the gene matches: 2. The CDR3 totals 15 residues. Looked up from germline, CDR1 is ENHRY and CDR2 is SYGVKD. The CDR3 bases are TGTGCCATCAGTGAGTCGAGCGGGGGGACCTACGAGCAGTACTTC. It yields the protein CAISESSGGTYEQYF.

This clonotype was recorded at least ten times. The chain links TRBV6-5 to TRBJ1-1; D might be TRBD1 (6 bases). The CDR3 is made up of 16 amino acids. V was cut by 5 bases and J by 3 bases, with 19 bases left in between. CDR1 is MNHEY, CDR2 SVGAGI, per germline. CDR3 sequence (DNA): TGTGCCAGCAGTCCGGGACACACCACAACCCACACTGAAGCTTTCTTT. It specifies CASSPGHTTTHTEAFF.

This clonotype was seen many times. The chain links TRBV29-1 to TRBJ2-5; possibly TRBD2 for D (5 bases). CDR1 SQVTM and CDR2 ANQGSEA come from the germline V gene. CDR3 size: 14 residues. V was pared by 5 bases and J by 5 bases, with 18 bases between. The CDR3 loop reads CSVRSPAEWETQYF. CDR3 DNA: TGCAGCGTTCGGTCCCCAGCGGAGTGGGAGACCCAGTACTTC.

In its sample, this clonotype was seen many times. The chain uses TRBV20-1 and TRBJ1-1; D is possibly TRBD1 (5 bases). CDR1 is DFQATT, CDR2 SNEGSKA, per germline (reference sequence). The germline V and J ends were trimmed by 7 bases and 5 bases, with 17 bases remaining between them. The CDR3 is made up of 13 amino acids. CDR3: CSELIPKGTEAFF. CDR3 nucleotide sequence: TGCAGTGAGCTCATCCCCAAGGGGACTGAAGCTTTCTTT.

This clonotype showed up many times. The chain has TRBV9 and TRBJ2-1; D not resolved. The CDR3 consists of 13 residues. From germline, CDR1 is SGDLS and CDR2 YYNGEE. V lost 0 bases and J lost 10, with 11 bases in between. CDR3 protein: CASSVAAFGEQFF. The CDR3 DNA follows: TGTGCCAGCAGCGTAGCTGCCTTTGGGGAGCAGTTCTTC.

This clonotype appeared many times. The CDR3 nucleotides read TGCGCCAGCAGCTTGGCCGTTCGGGGGGCCGGGACTGAAGCTTTCTTT. Protein sequence: CASSLAVRGAGTEAFF. The J gene is TRBJ1-1, the V gene TRBV5-1, with a tentative D call TRBD1 (6 bases). Germline lookup yields CDR1 SGHRS and CDR2 YFSETQ. The CDR3 contains 16 residues. The germline V and J ends were trimmed by 0 bases and 5 bases, with 17 bases remaining between them.

This clonotype came up many times. This chain connects TRBV20-1 to TRBJ2-1; no clear D gene. The germline CDR1 and CDR2 sequences are DFQATT and SNEGSKA (reference sequence). With 3 bases removed from V and 6 bases from J, the gap between germline ends came to 9 bases. The CDR3 totals 12 residues. CDR3 coding DNA: TGCAGTGCTAGTCGTGCGGCCAATGAGCAGTTCTTC. Encoded protein: CSASRAANEQFF.